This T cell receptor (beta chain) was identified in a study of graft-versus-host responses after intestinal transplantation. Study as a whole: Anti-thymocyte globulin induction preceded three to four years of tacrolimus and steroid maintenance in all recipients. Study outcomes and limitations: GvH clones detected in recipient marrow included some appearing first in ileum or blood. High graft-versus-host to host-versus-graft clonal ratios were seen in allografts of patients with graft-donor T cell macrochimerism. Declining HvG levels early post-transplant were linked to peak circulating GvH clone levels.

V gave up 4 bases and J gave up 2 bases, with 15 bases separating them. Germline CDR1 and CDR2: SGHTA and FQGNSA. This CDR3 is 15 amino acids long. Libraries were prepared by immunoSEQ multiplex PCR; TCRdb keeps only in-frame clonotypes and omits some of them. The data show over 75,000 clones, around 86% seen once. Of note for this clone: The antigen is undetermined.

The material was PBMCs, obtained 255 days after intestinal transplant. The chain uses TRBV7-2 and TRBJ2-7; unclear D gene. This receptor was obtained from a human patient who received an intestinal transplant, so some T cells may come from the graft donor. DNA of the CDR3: TGTGCCAGCAGCTCTCTGCCGGGTGGTGCCTACGAGCAGTACTTC. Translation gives CASSSLPGGAYEQYF.